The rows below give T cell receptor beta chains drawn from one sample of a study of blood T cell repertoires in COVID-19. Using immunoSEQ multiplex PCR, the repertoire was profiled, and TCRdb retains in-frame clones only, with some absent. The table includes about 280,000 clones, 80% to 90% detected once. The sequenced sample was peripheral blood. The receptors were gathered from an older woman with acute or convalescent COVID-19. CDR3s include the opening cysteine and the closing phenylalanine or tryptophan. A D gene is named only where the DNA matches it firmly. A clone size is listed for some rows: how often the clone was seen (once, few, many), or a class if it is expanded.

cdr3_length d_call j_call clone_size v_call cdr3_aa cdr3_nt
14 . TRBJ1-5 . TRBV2 CASSPRQKNQPQHF TGTGCCAGCAGCCCCAGACAGAAAAATCAGCCCCAGCATTTT
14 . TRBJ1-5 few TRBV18 CASSPGLGNPPQHF TGTGCCAGCTCACCAGGACTCGGAAATCCGCCCCAGCATTTT
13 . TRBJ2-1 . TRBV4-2 CASSQDQGHGQFF TGTGCCAGCAGCCAAGACCAGGGGCACGGGCAGTTCTTC
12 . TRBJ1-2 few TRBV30 CAAHRVSSGYTF TGTGCCGCCCACAGGGTTAGCTCTGGCTACACCTTC
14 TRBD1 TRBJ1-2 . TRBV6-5 CASRRSRDSHGYTF TGTGCCAGCAGACGCTCGCGGGACAGCCATGGCTACACCTTC
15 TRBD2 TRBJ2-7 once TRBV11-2 CASSFSRGETYEQYF TGTGCCAGCAGCTTCTCGCGGGGGGAAACCTACGAGCAGTACTTC
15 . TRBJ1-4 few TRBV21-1 CASSKRDRGGEKLFF TGTGCCAGCAGCAAACGCGACAGGGGTGGAGAAAAACTGTTTTTT
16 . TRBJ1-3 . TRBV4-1 CASSRSRSESGNTIYF TGCGCCAGCAGCCGCTCCCGCAGCGAATCTGGAAACACCATATATTTT
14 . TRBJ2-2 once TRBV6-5 CASSYRTGSGELFF TGTGCCAGCAGTTACCGAACAGGGTCCGGGGAGCTGTTTTTT
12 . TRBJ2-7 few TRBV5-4 CASSLVRDEQYF TGTGCCAGCAGCTTGGTGAGGGACGAGCAGTACTTC
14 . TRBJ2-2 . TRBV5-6 CASSLAANTGELFF TGTGCCAGCAGCTTAGCTGCGAACACCGGGGAGCTGTTTTTT
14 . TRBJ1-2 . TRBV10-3 CAISESRGSSGYTF TGTGCCATCAGTGAGTCGCGGGGATCGTCTGGCTACACCTTC
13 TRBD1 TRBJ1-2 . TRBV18 CASSPGTGEGYTF TGTGCCAGCTCCCCCGGGACAGGGGAGGGCTACACCTTC
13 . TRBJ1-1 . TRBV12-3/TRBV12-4 CASSLAPGTEAFF TGTGCCAGCAGTTTAGCCCCAGGCACTGAAGCTTTCTTT
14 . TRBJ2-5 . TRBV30 CACRAGPIEETQYF TGTGCCTGCCGCGCGGGGCCGATAGAGGAGACCCAGTACTTC
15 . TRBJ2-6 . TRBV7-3 CASSPRGSGANVLTF TGTGCCAGCAGCCCCCGGGGGTCTGGGGCCAACGTCCTGACTTTC
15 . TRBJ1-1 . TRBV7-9 CASSLGLQPNTEAFF TGTGCCAGCAGCTTAGGATTACAGCCCAACACTGAAGCTTTCTTT
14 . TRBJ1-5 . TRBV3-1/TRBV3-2 CASSHPGDNQPQHF TGTGCCAGCAGCCATCCGGGGGACAATCAGCCCCAGCATTTT
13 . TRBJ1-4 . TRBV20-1 CSASLTAGGKLFF TGCAGTGCTAGTCTCACTGCCGGGGGAAAACTGTTTTTT
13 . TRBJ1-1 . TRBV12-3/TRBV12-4 CASSPFLNTEAFF TGTGCCAGCAGTCCCTTCTTGAACACTGAAGCTTTCTTT
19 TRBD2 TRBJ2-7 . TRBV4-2 CASSQDWRRGTSGSYEQYF TGTGCCAGCAGCCAAGATTGGAGAAGAGGGACTAGCGGTTCCTACGAGCAGTACTTC
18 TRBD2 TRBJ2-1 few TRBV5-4 CASRSYRLAGGQMDEQFF TGTGCCAGCAGGTCTTACCGACTAGCGGGGGGGCAAATGGATGAGCAGTTCTTC
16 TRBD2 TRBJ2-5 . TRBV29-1 CSVKYASGITQETQYF TGCAGCGTTAAGTATGCTAGCGGGATTACACAAGAGACCCAGTACTTC
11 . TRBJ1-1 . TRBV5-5 CASEVNTEAFF TGTGCCAGCGAGGTGAACACTGAAGCTTTCTTT
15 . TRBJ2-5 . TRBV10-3 CAIQARGAGQETQYF TGTGCCATCCAAGCACGGGGGGCGGGCCAAGAGACCCAGTACTTC
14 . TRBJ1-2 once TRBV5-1 CASSLARGRDGYTF TGCGCCAGCAGCTTGGCCCGAGGTCGCGATGGCTACACCTTC
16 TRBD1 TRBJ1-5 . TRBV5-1 CASSLTGQGLGQPQHF TGCGCCAGCAGCCTAACGGGACAGGGGTTAGGGCAGCCCCAGCATTTT
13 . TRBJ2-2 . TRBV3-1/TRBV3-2 CASSQVRTGELFF TGTGCCAGCAGCCAAGTCAGGACCGGGGAGCTGTTTTTT
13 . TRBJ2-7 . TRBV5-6 CASSFPGIYEQYF TGTGCCAGCAGCTTCCCCGGGATCTACGAGCAGTACTTC
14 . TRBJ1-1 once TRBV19 CASSPGHLNTEAFF TGTGCCAGTAGTCCGGGACACCTAAACACTGAAGCTTTCTTT
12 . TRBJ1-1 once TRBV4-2 CASSQGQSASFF TGTGCCAGCAGCCAAGGACAGTCGGCGTCTTTCTTT
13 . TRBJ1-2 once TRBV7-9 CASSFEGVLGYTF TGTGCCAGCAGCTTTGAGGGGGTTTTAGGCTACACCTTC
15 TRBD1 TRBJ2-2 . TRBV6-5 CASSSSGTGVRELFF TGTGCCAGCAGTAGCTCCGGGACAGGGGTCCGGGAGCTGTTTTTT
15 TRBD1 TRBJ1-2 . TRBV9 CASSVAGGADYGYTF TGTGCCAGCAGCGTAGCAGGGGGCGCGGACTATGGCTACACCTTC
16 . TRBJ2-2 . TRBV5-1 CASKPSGPEHTGELFF TGCGCCAGCAAGCCCAGCGGTCCCGAACATACCGGGGAGCTGTTTTTT
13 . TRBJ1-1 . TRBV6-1 CASSDGENTEAFF TGTGCCAGCAGTGACGGAGAGAACACTGAAGCTTTCTTT
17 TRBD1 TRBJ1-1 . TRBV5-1 CASSLLGFGTGDTEAFF TGCGCCAGCTCCTTATTGGGGTTCGGGACAGGGGACACTGAAGCTTTCTTT
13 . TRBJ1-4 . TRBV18 CASSTDQGEKLFF TGTGCCAGCTCAACCGACCAGGGGGAAAAACTGTTTTTT
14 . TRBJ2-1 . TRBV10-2 CASSDAGRWNEQFF TGCGCCAGCAGTGACGCGGGGAGGTGGAATGAGCAGTTCTTC
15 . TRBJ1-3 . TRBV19 CASLRQAGDLNTIYF TGTGCCAGTTTACGACAGGCCGGCGATCTGAACACCATATATTTT
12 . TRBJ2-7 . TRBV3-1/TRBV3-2 CASSQDFGEQYF TGTGCCAGCAGCCAAGACTTCGGCGAGCAGTACTTC
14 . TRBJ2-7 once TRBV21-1 CASSKGGGNHEQYF TGTGCCAGCAGCAAAGGGGGGGGGAACCACGAGCAGTACTTC
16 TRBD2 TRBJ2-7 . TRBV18 CASSPATSGGTYEQYF TGTGCCAGCTCACCCGCGACTAGCGGGGGCACCTACGAGCAGTACTTC
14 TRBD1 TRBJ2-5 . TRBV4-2 CASSMRTGQETQYF TGTGCCAGCAGCATGCGGACAGGCCAAGAGACCCAGTACTTC
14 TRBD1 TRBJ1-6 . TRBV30 CAHGTGKSNSPLHF TGTGCCCACGGGACAGGGAAAAGTAATTCACCCCTCCACTTT
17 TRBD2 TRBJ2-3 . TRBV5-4 CASFTSGTTPSTDTQYF TGTGCCAGCTTTACTAGCGGGACTACCCCTAGCACAGATACGCAGTATTTT
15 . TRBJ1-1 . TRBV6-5 CASSYSTGLATEAFF TGTGCCAGCAGTTACTCCACAGGGTTGGCCACTGAAGCTTTCTTT
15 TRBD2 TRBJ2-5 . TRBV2 CASSGGGGHQETQYF TGTGCCAGCAGTGGGGGCGGGGGGCACCAAGAGACCCAGTACTTC
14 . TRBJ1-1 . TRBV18 CASSPTQEGFGAFF TGTGCCAGCTCACCTACCCAGGAGGGGTTCGGAGCTTTCTTT
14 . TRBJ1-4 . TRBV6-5 CASSLLNRPEKLFF TGTGCCAGCAGTTTACTTAATCGTCCGGAAAAACTGTTTTTT
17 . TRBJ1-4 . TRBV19 CASSMDRGGMANEKLFF TGTGCCAGTAGTATGGATCGGGGGGGCATGGCTAATGAAAAACTGTTTTTT
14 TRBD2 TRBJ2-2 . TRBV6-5 CASKRGGGTGELFF TGTGCCAGCAAACGCGGGGGAGGCACCGGGGAGCTGTTTTTT
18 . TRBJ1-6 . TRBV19 CASSRIYVRGSYNSPLHF TGTGCCAGTAGCCGTATTTATGTCAGAGGGTCCTATAATTCACCCCTCCACTTT
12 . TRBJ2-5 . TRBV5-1 CASSLLEETQYF TGCGCCAGCAGCCTTCTCGAAGAGACCCAGTACTTC
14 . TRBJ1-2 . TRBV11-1 CASSFGGRQYGYTF TGTGCCAGCAGCTTCGGGGGGCGACAATATGGCTACACCTTC
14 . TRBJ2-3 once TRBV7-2 CASSLNVATDTQYF TGTGCCAGCAGCTTAAATGTAGCCACAGATACGCAGTATTTT
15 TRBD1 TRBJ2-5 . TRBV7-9 CASSPPGTGEETQYF TGTGCCAGCAGCCCCCCCGGGACAGGGGAGGAGACCCAGTACTTC